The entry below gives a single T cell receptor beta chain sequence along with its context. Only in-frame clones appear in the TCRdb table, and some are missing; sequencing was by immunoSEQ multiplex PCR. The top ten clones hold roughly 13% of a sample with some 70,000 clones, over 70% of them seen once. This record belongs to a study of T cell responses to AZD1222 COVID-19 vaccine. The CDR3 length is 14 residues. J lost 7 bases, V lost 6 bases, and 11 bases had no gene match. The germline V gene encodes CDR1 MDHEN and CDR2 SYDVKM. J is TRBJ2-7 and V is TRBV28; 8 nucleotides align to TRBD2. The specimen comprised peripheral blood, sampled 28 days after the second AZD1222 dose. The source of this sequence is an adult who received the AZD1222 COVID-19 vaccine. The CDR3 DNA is TGTGCCAGCAGGGGTCTCGGGGGGGTAACAGAGCAGTACTTC. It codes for CASRGLGGVTEQYF.